These 10 T cell receptor beta chains were sequenced from one sample in a study of blood T cell repertoires in COVID-19. Libraries were prepared by immunoSEQ multiplex PCR; TCRdb keeps only in-frame clonotypes and omits some of them. The sample yields roughly 250,000 clones, around 85% seen once. Input material: peripheral blood. These receptors all stem from a woman aged 25-40 years with COVID-19, enrolled during active disease.

The chain combines TRBV18 with TRBJ1-2, with unresolved D. The CDR3 runs to 14 residues. The germline gives CDR1 KGHSH, CDR2 LQKENI. The V and J ends lost 0 bases and 3 bases respectively, with 8 bases between them. Here the CDR3 reads CASSPPNTDYGYTF. In nucleotides, the CDR3 is TGTGCCAGCTCACCACCTAATACGGACTATGGCTACACCTTC.

The chain is built from TRBV2 and TRBJ1-2, with 7 bases aligning to TRBD1. The germline gives CDR1 SNHLY, CDR2 FYNNEI. V dropped 9 bases and J dropped 0; count of bases not matched to a gene: 13. The CDR3 extends over 16 amino acids. CDR3 in DNA: TGTGCCAGGAACAGGGGCCCTCAACCAGCTAACTATGGCTACACCTTC. This encodes CARNRGPQPANYGYTF.

The CDR3 loop reads CASSYLAGGTGGELFF. The DNA of the CDR3 is TGTGCCAGCAGTTACTTGGCGGGGGGGACCGGCGGGGAGCTGTTTTTT. V is TRBV6-2 or TRBV6-3 and J is TRBJ2-2, with 9 positions matching TRBD2. The CDR3 length is 16 residues. V lost 1 base, J lost 7 bases, and 7 bases stayed unmatched. CDR1 is MNHEY, CDR2 SVGEGT, per germline.

The chain has TRBV6-6 and TRBJ1-1; D is possibly TRBD1 (6 bases). The length of the CDR3 is 14 residues. Trimming removed 7 bases at V and 5 bases at J, with 17 bases between. CDR1 and CDR2 (germline): MNHNY, SVGAGI (reference sequence). For the CDR3, the DNA is TGTGCCAGCACCCCCCGGGGGGGGCCTACTGAAGCTTTCTTT. Translating gives CASTPRGGPTEAFF.

The J gene is TRBJ2-5, the V gene TRBV29-1, with 7 bases aligning to TRBD2. The CDR3 runs to 13 residues. Trimming removed 8 bases from V and 2 bases from J; junction bases left unmatched: 8. Germline V lookup: CDR1 SQVTM, CDR2 ANQGSEA. The CDR3: CSLTRGFQETQYF. CDR3 coding DNA: TGCAGCCTAACGCGGGGGTTTCAAGAGACCCAGTACTTC.

This chain connects TRBV6-5 to TRBJ1-2; D is perhaps TRBD1 (5 bases). This CDR3 spans 13 amino acids. The germline V gene encodes CDR1 MNHEY and CDR2 SVGAGI. Trimming pared 2 bases from V and 4 bases from J, leaving 8 bases between. CDR3 bases: TGTGCCAGCAGTTACGAAGGGGCCTATGGCTACACCTTC. This gives the protein CASSYEGAYGYTF.

CDR3 coding DNA: TGTGCCAGCAGTACCGGGACTAGCTACGAGCAGTACTTC. It translates to CASSTGTSYEQYF. The chain has TRBV12-3 or TRBV12-4 and TRBJ2-7; the match to TRBD2 covers 8 bases. CDR3 size: 13 residues. Trimming at V came to 5 bases and at J to 3 bases, leaving 3 bases not matched to a gene.

V usage is TRBV7-9 and J usage is TRBJ1-4; no clear D gene. This CDR3 spans 17 amino acids. Germline CDR1 SEHNR, CDR2 FQNEAQ (reference sequence). Trimming pared 2 bases from V and 0 bases from J, leaving 13 bases between. For the CDR3, the DNA is TGTGCCAGCAGCTTATGGGAGGTTGGACCAACTAATGAAAAACTGTTTTTT. Its translation is CASSLWEVGPTNEKLFF.

This chain links TRBV5-6 with TRBJ1-4; D gene unclear. This CDR3 region has 13 residues. Germline V gives CDR1 SGHDT, CDR2 YYEEEE. Trimming left V 0 bases short and J 8 bases short, with 8 bases between. The CDR3 coding sequence is TGTGCCAGCAGCTTGGGTTACGGGGAAAAACTGTTTTTT. It encodes CASSLGYGEKLFF. Filled out from reference TRBV5-6 and TRBJ1-4, the complete variable domain reads DAGVTQSPTHLIKTRGQQVTLRCSPKSGHDTVSWYQQALGQGPQFIFQYYEEEERQRGNFPDRFSGHQFPNYSSELNVNALLLGDSALYLCASSLGYGEKLFFGSGTQLSVL.

This chain joins TRBV7-9 and TRBJ2-7; 7 bases map to TRBD2. The germline V gene has CDR1 SEHNR and CDR2 FQNEAQ (reference sequence). V trimming: 3 bases; J trimming: 0 bases; junction bases outside the gene matches: 2. The CDR3 runs 14 residues. The DNA of the CDR3 is TGTGCCAGCAGCTTTGGGGGGGACTCCTACGAGCAGTACTTC. This encodes CASSFGGDSYEQYF. Full variable domain (remainder filled in from reference TRBV7-9 and TRBJ2-7): DTGVSQNPRHKITKRGQNVTFRCDPISEHNRLYWYRQTLGQGPEFLTYFQNEAQLEKSRLLSDRFSAERPKGSFSTLEIQRTEQGDSAMYLCASSFGGDSYEQYFGPGTRLTVT.